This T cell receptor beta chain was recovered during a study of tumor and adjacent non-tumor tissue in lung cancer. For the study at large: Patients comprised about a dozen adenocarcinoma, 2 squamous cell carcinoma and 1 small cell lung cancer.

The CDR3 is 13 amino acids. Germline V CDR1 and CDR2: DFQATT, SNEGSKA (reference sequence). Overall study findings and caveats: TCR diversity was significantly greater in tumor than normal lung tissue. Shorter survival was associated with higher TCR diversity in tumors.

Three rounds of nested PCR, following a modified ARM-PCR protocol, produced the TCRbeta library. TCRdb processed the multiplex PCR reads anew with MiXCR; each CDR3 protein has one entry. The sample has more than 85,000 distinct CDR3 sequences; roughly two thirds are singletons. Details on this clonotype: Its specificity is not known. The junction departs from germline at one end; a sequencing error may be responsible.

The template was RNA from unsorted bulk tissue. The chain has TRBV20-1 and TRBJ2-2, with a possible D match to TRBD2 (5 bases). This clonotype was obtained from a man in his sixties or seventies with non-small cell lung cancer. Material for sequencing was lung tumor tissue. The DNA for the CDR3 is TGCAGTGCTCTCGATTATGATACCGGGGAGTCGTTCTTT. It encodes CSALDYDTGESFF.